The sequence of this T cell receptor beta chain was determined in a study of CD8+ T cells in alopecia areata. Turning to the study itself: The study gave treated patients oral tofacitinib at 5 to 10 mg twice daily. Study-level points and caveats: Patients shared TCRs less clearly than mice did, possibly owing to HLA. There was only one nonresponder, so it was unclear how baseline CD8+ expansion relates to response.

This clone was counted only a few times. Its antigen is currently unknown. CDR3 length: 14 residues. Trimming pared 2 bases from V and 6 bases from J, leaving 11 bases between. Germline V gene data show CDR1 as SEHNR and CDR2 as FQNEAQ (reference sequence). Treatment of the sample: oral pan-JAK inhibitor, 5-10 mg twice daily. From alopecia areata patients, lesional scalp punch biopsies and peripheral blood were collected. cDNA serving as the sequencing template came from extracted, reverse transcribed RNA. Sequenced by immunoSEQ multiplex PCR; TCRdb stores in-frame clones only, minus some. The sample contains roughly 250,000 clones, around three fifths of which appear only once.

This clonotype was obtained from a human donor with alopecia areata. The V gene is TRBV7-9, the J gene TRBJ2-1, with D perhaps matching TRBD1 (5 bases). The input for sequencing was CD4+ T cells sorted from blood, taken at week 52, from a patient treated with tofacitinib. In nucleotides, the CDR3 is TGTGCCAGCAGCTTATTTGCAGGGCCCAATGAGCAGTTCTTC. Protein product: CASSLFAGPNEQFF.